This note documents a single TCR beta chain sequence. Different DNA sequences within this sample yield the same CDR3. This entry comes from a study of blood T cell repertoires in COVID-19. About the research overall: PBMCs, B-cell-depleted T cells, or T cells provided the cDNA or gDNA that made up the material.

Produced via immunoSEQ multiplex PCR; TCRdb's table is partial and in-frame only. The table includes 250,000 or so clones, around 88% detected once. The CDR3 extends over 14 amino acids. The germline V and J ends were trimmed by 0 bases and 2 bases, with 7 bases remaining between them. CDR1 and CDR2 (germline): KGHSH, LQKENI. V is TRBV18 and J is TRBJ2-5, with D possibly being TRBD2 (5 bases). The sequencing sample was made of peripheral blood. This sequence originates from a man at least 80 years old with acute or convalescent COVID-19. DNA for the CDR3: TGTGCCAGCTCACCACCGACGGGGCAAGAGACCCAGTACTTC. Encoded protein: CASSPPTGQETQYF. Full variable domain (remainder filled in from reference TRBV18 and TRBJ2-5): NAGVMQNPRHLVRRRGQEARLRCSPMKGHSHVYWYRQLPEEGLKFMVYLQKENIIDESGMPKERFSAEFPKEGPSILRIQQVVRGDSAAYFCASSPPTGQETQYFGPGTRLLVL.